This T cell receptor (beta chain) was observed in a study of blood T cell repertoires in COVID-19. The overall study: The United States, Italy and Spain provided the acute and convalescent COVID-19 samples. PBMCs, B-cell-depleted T cells, or T cells were the source of the cDNA or gDNA that made up the material.

TCRdb keeps only in-frame clones here, not all; method: immunoSEQ multiplex PCR. The table records 200,000 or so clones, roughly 88% of them present only once. Participants were aged about 18 to 100 years, lived in 24 US areas, and enrolled virtually. Cohort allocation depended upon clinical history that participants reported. V shed 8 bases and J shed 4 bases, with 25 bases lying between them. This CDR3 has 17 amino acids. Looked up from germline, CDR1 is SGHNT and CDR2 is YENEEA. The sequence derives from a woman aged 40-49 years with acute COVID-19. Material: PBMCs or T cells enriched from blood (not recorded which). The chain combines TRBV11-3 with TRBJ2-3; tentatively, D is TRBD1 (6 bases). The CDR3 sequence is CASGYRPGQGPPDTQYF. CDR3 DNA sequence: TGTGCCAGCGGATACCGGCCGGGACAAGGCCCCCCAGATACGCAGTATTTT.